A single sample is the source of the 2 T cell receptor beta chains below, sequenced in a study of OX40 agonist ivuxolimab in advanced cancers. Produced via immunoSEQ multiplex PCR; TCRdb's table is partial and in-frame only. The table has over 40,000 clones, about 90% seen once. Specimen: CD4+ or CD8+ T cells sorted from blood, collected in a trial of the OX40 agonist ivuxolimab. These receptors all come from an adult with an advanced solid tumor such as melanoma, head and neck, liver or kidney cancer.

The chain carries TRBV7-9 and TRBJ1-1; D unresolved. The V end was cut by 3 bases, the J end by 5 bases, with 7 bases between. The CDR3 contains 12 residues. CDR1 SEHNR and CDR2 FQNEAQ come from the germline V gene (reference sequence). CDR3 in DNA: TGTGCCAGCAGCTTTAGTGGGACTGAAGCTTTCTTT. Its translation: CASSFSGTEAFF.

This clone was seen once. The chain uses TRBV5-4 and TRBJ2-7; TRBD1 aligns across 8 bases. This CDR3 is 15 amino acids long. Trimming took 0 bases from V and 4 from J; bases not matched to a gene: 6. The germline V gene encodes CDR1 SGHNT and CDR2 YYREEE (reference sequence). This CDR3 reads CASSLGGQDKYEQYF. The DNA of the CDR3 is TGTGCCAGCAGCTTGGGGGGACAGGACAAATACGAGCAGTACTTC.